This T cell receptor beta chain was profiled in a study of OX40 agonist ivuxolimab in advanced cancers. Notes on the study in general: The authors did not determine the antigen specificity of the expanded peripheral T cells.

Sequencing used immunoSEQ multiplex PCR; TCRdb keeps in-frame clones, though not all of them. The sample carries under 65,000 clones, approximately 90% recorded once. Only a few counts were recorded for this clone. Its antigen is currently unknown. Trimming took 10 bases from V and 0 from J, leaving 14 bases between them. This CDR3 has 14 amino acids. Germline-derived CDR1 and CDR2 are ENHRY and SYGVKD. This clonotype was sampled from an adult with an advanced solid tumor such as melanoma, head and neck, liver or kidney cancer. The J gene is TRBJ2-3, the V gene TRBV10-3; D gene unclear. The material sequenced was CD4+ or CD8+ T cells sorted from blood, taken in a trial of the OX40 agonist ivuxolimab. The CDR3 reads CATVAGESTDTQYF. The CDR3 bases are TGTGCCACCGTTGCCGGAGAGAGCACAGATACGCAGTATTTT.